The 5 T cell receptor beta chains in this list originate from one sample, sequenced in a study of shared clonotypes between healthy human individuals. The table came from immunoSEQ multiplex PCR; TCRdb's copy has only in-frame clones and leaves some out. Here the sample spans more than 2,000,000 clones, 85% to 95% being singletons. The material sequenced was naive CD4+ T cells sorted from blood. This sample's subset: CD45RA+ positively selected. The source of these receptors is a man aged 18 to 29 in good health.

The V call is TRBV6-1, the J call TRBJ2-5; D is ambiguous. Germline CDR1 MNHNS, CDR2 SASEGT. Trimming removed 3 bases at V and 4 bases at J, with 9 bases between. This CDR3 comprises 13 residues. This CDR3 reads CASSDGMVETQYF. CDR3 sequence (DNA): TGTGCCAGCAGTGATGGGATGGTAGAGACCCAGTACTTC.

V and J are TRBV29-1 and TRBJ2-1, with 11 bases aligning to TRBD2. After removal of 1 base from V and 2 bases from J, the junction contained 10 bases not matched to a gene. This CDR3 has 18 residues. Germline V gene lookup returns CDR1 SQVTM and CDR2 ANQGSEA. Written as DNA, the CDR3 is TGCAGCGTTGAAGGGGGGTCGGCTAGCGGGAGGACCTACAATGAGCAGTTCTTC. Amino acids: CSVEGGSASGRTYNEQFF.

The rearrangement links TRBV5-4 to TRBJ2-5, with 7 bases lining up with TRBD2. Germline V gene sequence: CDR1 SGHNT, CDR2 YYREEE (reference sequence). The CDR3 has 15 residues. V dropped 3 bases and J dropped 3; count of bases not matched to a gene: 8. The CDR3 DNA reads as TGTGCCAGCAGCTCCGGACTAGAAAGGGAAGAGACCCAGTACTTC. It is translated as CASSSGLEREETQYF.

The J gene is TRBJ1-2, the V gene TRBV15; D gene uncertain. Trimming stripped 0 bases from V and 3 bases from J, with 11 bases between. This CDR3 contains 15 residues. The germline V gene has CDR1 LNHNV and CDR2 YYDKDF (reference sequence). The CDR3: CATSRDRDGYYGYTF. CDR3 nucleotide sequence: TGTGCCACCAGCAGAGACAGAGATGGTTACTATGGCTACACCTTC.

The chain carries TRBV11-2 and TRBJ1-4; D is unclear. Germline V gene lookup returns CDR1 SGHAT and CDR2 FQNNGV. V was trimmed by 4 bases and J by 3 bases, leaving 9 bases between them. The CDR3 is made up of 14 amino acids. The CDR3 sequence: CASSSGPSNEKLFF. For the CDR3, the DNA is TGTGCCAGCAGCTCTGGGCCTTCTAATGAAAAACTGTTTTTT.